This T cell receptor beta chain was identified during a study of blood T cell repertoires in COVID-19. Study context: Specimens from acute and convalescent COVID-19 originated in the United States, Italy and Spain. Sources were T cells, B-cell-depleted T cells, or PBMCs; the material itself was cDNA or gDNA.

This CDR3 is built from 15 residues. The V and J ends lost 6 bases and 6 bases respectively, with 20 bases between them. Germline V lookup: CDR1 SQVTM, CDR2 ANQGSEA. Original analysis: Cell counts per sample came from amplifying reference gene primers. TCRdb's copy holds only in-frame clones and misses some; the assay was immunoSEQ multiplex PCR. V and J calls and clone size come straight from that table; D and trimming were deduced from the DNA. The sample holds around 100,000 clones, approximately 84% seen once. This sequence joins TRBV29-1 and TRBJ2-2; D might be TRBD1 (7 bases). The clonotype was recovered from a man between 40 and 49 years old with active or convalescent COVID-19. The sample comprised peripheral blood. The CDR3 protein is CSVGGGEVESGELFF. DNA of the CDR3: TGCAGCGTAGGAGGGGGCGAGGTCGAATCCGGGGAGCTGTTTTTT.